Below, 6 T cell receptor beta chains from the same sample are listed, as sequenced in a study of OX40 agonist ivuxolimab in advanced cancers. Method: immunoSEQ multiplex PCR; TCRdb's copy keeps in-frame clones and lacks some. The sample carries some 99,000 clones, about 90% recorded once. The source material was CD4+ or CD8+ T cells sorted from blood, sampled in a trial of the OX40 agonist ivuxolimab. Source of these receptors: an adult with an advanced solid tumor such as melanoma, head and neck, liver or kidney cancer.

The chain has TRBV6-6 and TRBJ1-1; no reliable D call. Trimming stripped 2 bases from V and 1 base from J, with 8 bases between. Germline CDR1 reads MNHNY; CDR2 reads SVGAGI (reference sequence). This CDR3 is 14 amino acids long. The CDR3 DNA is TGTGCCAGCAGTTACGGCAGGACGAACACTGAAGCTTTCTTT. This codes for CASSYGRTNTEAFF.

The chain couples TRBV5-1 to TRBJ2-7, with D unresolved. Germline values: CDR1 SGHRS, CDR2 YFSETQ. The CDR3 has 14 amino acids. Trimming pared 0 bases from V and 5 bases from J, leaving 12 bases between. The CDR3 sequence: CASSLETTEDEQYF. The DNA for the CDR3 is TGCGCCAGCAGCTTGGAAACGACCGAAGACGAGCAGTACTTC.

This chain connects TRBV5-1 to TRBJ1-1, with D hard to call. Germline V gene sequence: CDR1 SGHRS, CDR2 YFSETQ. V lost 0 bases to trimming and J lost 1 base, with 7 bases between them. The CDR3 has 14 amino acids. CDR3 in DNA: TGCGCCAGCAGCTTGGATGGAGCGAACACTGAAGCTTTCTTT. Its protein product is CASSLDGANTEAFF. The variable domain in full, completed from reference TRBV5-1 and TRBJ1-1, reads KAGVTQTPRYLIKTRGQQVTLSCSPISGHRSVSWYQQTPGQGLQFLFEYFSETQRNKGNFPGRFSGRQFSNSRSEMNVSTLELGDSALYLCASSLDGANTEAFFGQGTRLTVV.

The chain carries TRBV11-3 and TRBJ2-1, with TRBD1 identical over 8 bases. V trimming: 6 bases; J trimming: 6 bases; junction bases outside the gene matches: 4. This CDR3 comprises 13 residues. From germline, CDR1 is SGHNT and CDR2 YENEEA. CDR3 sequence (DNA): TGTGCCAGCAGTTGGGACAGGACCAATGAGCAGTTCTTC. This translates into CASSWDRTNEQFF.

CDR3 residues: CASSLKQGGYGYTF. The CDR3 DNA is TGTGCCAGCAGTTTAAAACAGGGAGGCTATGGCTACACCTTC. The V and J genes are TRBV6-5 and TRBJ1-2; D is possibly TRBD1 (6 bases). V was cut by 4 bases and J by 4 bases, with 13 bases left in between. The CDR3 spans 14 residues. Germline CDR1 MNHEY, CDR2 SVGAGI.

V usage is TRBV15 and J usage is TRBJ2-2, with 10 bases fitting TRBD1. The length of the CDR3 is 17 residues. With 0 bases clipped from V and 6 bases from J, the junction kept 7 bases outside the gene matches. Germline-derived CDR1 and CDR2 are LNHNV and YYDKDF (reference sequence). CDR3 nucleotides: TGTGCCACCAGCAGAGATTGGACAGGGGGATCAGCCGGGGAGCTGTTTTTT. Its protein is CATSRDWTGGSAGELFF. The variable domain in full, with the rest retrieved from reference TRBV15 and TRBJ2-2, is DAMVIQNPRYQVTQFGKPVTLSCSQTLNHNVMYWYQQKSSQAPKLLFHYYDKDFNNEADTPDNFQSRRPNTSFCFLDIRSPGLGDTAMYLCATSRDWTGGSAGELFFGEGSRLTVL.